This T cell receptor beta chain was recovered during a study of T cells in Graves' hyperthyroidism and ophthalmopathy. Findings of the study overall: The majority of expanded thyroid clonotypes above 0.001 also appeared in blood. Ophthalmopathy was predicted by the model a median of about 6.5 months ahead of onset.

The CDR3 regions of TCR beta were amplified from RNA transcripts. The TCR CDR3 first-round RT-PCR relied on the HTBI primer set. TCRdb used MiXCR to reprocess the multiplex PCR reads, holding one entry per CDR3 protein. Among roughly 600,000 distinct CDR3 sequences, approximately 14% were seen once, and the ten largest hold 9.5% to 15%. For this clonotype: Its antigen is undetermined.

This clonotype originated in a woman in her fifties or sixties with Graves' ophthalmopathy. The source material was blood.

The CDR3, as DNA: TGTGCCAGCTCACCAACTAGCGGAATGGGCAATGAGCAGTTCTTC. This encodes CASSPTSGMGNEQFF. V usage is TRBV18 and J usage is TRBJ2-1; the match to TRBD2 covers 8 bases. Germline loops: CDR1 KGHSH, CDR2 LQKENI. The CDR3 extends over 15 amino acids. V shed 2 bases, J shed 6 bases, and the junction held 6 bases outside the gene matches.